This T cell receptor (beta chain) appears in the sequencing data of a study of T cells in localized non-small cell lung cancer. The study's findings and limits: A median of around 57 clones ranked among the top 100 in tumor appeared in adjacent lung. Uninvolved adjacent lung had the highest recorded T cell clonality, with tumor below it. Heterogeneity within the tumor remains possible, as just one region underwent sequencing. With higher T cell density in blood came longer overall survival.

Only in-frame clones appear in the TCRdb table, and some are missing; sequencing was by immunoSEQ multiplex PCR. The repertoire consists of 75,000 to 90,000 clones, with about four fifths occurring once and the leading ten covering 2.8%. Comment on this clone: Its antigen remains unknown.

The receptor's source is a man between 40 and 69 years old with stage I lung adenocarcinoma. The specimen was peripheral blood, collected before any cancer treatment.

CDR3 protein: CASSPRTGPYEQYF. CDR3 bases: TGTGCCAGCAGCCCCCGGACAGGGCCCTACGAGCAGTACTTC. J is TRBJ2-7 and V is TRBV7-2; TRBD1 aligns across 8 bases. V lost 5 bases to trimming and J lost 2 bases; unmatched junction nucleotides: 5. The CDR3 runs 14 residues. CDR1 is SGHTA and CDR2 is FQGNSA in the germline V gene.